The 16 T cell receptor beta chains listed next were all sequenced from one sample in a study of blood T cell repertoires in COVID-19. Libraries were prepared by immunoSEQ multiplex PCR; TCRdb keeps only in-frame clonotypes and omits some of them. This table holds about 180,000 clones, roughly nine tenths found once. Sequenced material: peripheral blood. Receptors were obtained from a young man who had recovered from COVID-19.

The chain links TRBV6-5 to TRBJ1-1; the D gene is possibly TRBD1 (6 bases). Trimming took off 4 bases at V and 10 bases at J, with 13 bases between the two ends. This CDR3 contains 12 residues. Germline V gene lookup returns CDR1 MNHEY and CDR2 SVGAGI. CDR3 in DNA: TGTGCCAGCAGTTCCCAACAGGGCTTAGCTTTCTTT. As protein: CASSSQQGLAFF.

This chain joins TRBV12-5 and TRBJ2-7, with 7 bases fitting TRBD2. The CDR3 loop spans 13 amino acids. The V gene's germline CDR1 is LGHNT and CDR2 FRNRAP. Trimming cost V 5 bases and J 3 bases; bases outside gene matches: 4. CDR3 amino acids: CASGGTIIYEQYF. In nucleotides, the CDR3 is TGTGCTAGTGGTGGGACTATCATCTACGAGCAGTACTTC.

The chain links TRBV7-2 to TRBJ1-5, with a weak D call TRBD1 (5 bases). The length of the CDR3 is 13 residues. Trimming pared 6 bases from V and 6 bases from J, leaving 12 bases between. Per the germline V gene, CDR1 is SGHTA and CDR2 is FQGNSA. The CDR3, as DNA: TGTGCCAGCAGTAAAGACGGGGGTCAGCCCCAGCATTTT. Translated: CASSKDGGQPQHF.

CDR3 in DNA: TGTGCCAGCAGCTCGTCCCATAGCTCCTACAATGAGCAGTTCTTC. The encoded protein is CASSSSHSSYNEQFF. The gene calls are TRBV6-5 and TRBJ2-1; no definite D call. Per germline, CDR1 MNHEY and CDR2 SVGAGI. V lost 6 bases and J lost 0, with 12 bases in between. This CDR3 contains 15 residues.

The genes are TRBV7-2 and TRBJ1-4, with 9 bases that match TRBD1. Germline CDR1 is SGHTA and CDR2 is FQGNSA. This CDR3 is built from 16 residues. The trim removed 3 bases at V and 3 bases at J, leaving 5 bases unmatched. CDR3 sequence reads: CASSFDRGAANEKLFF. DNA for the CDR3: TGTGCCAGCAGCTTTGACAGGGGGGCGGCTAATGAAAAACTGTTTTTT.

The V call is TRBV27, the J call TRBJ1-1; 7 bases agree with TRBD1. The CDR3 totals 12 residues. J lost 6 bases, V lost 11 bases, and 9 bases had no gene match. The V gene's germline CDR1 is MNHEY and CDR2 SMNVEV (reference sequence). CDR3 residues: CALTEQGAEAFF. The CDR3 DNA sequence: TGTGCCCTTACTGAGCAGGGGGCTGAAGCTTTCTTT.

The genes are TRBV9 and TRBJ2-7; 12 nucleotides agree with TRBD2. The CDR3 is 15 residues long. Germline V gives CDR1 SGDLS, CDR2 YYNGEE. The V and J ends lost 4 bases and 2 bases, in that order; junction bases with no gene match: 4. CDR3 amino acids: CASSPLAGGAYEQYF. The DNA of the CDR3 is TGTGCCAGCAGCCCCCTAGCGGGAGGGGCCTACGAGCAGTACTTC.

The V and J genes are TRBV6-5 and TRBJ2-1; D remains ambiguous. The germline gives CDR1 MNHEY, CDR2 SVGAGI. The CDR3 runs 14 residues. Trimming stripped 4 bases from V and 4 bases from J, with 11 bases between. The CDR3 protein is CASSSRLDYNEQFF. The CDR3, as DNA: TGTGCCAGCAGTTCTCGACTGGATTACAATGAGCAGTTCTTC.

The chain couples TRBV19 to TRBJ1-1, with TRBD1 as a possible D gene (6 bases). The CDR3 is 13 amino acids. The V end lost 4 bases, the J end lost 8 bases, and 14 bases lay between the germline ends. The germline V gene encodes CDR1 LNHDA and CDR2 SQIVND (reference sequence). The CDR3 is CASSTQGPSEAFF. The CDR3 DNA follows: TGTGCCAGTAGTACCCAGGGGCCTTCAGAAGCTTTCTTT.

J is TRBJ2-1 and V is TRBV27; D is undetermined. In germline, CDR1 is MNHEY, CDR2 SMNVEV (reference sequence). The CDR3 has 15 amino acids. V was cut by 7 bases and J by 0 bases, with 13 bases left in between. The CDR3: CASNFHRVSYNEQFF. The DNA of the CDR3 is TGTGCCAGCAACTTTCACCGGGTCTCCTACAATGAGCAGTTCTTC.

This sequence joins TRBV9 and TRBJ2-1; 14 positions agree with TRBD2. The CDR3 totals 17 residues. The ends lost 4 bases at V and 7 bases at J; junction bases unmatched: 10. Germline V CDR1 and CDR2: SGDLS, YYNGEE. The CDR3 DNA follows: TGTGCCAGCAGCCCCCGACAGGGGACTAGCGGGAGAAATGAGCAGTTCTTC. This gives the protein CASSPRQGTSGRNEQFF.

The chain combines TRBV28 with TRBJ2-2; 10 bases fit TRBD2. V dropped 6 bases and J dropped 10; count of bases not matched to a gene: 11. CDR1 MDHEN and CDR2 SYDVKM come from the germline V gene. This CDR3 has 15 residues. The CDR3 reads CASSSSAGGREELFF. Written as DNA, the CDR3 is TGTGCCAGCAGCAGTTCAGCGGGAGGGCGGGAGGAGCTGTTTTTT.

V gene TRBV11-1 combines with J gene TRBJ1-5; D might be TRBD1 (6 bases). Germline lookup yields CDR1 SGHAT and CDR2 FQDESV (reference sequence). Trimming pared 4 bases from V and 15 bases from J, leaving 13 bases between. The CDR3 is 11 amino acids. CDR3 coding DNA: TGTGCCAGCAGCTCAAGGGGGGGAGGGCATTTT. Translation gives CASSSRGGGHF.

J is TRBJ2-3 and V is TRBV5-1; 9 bases agree with TRBD2. J lost 0 bases, V lost 4 bases, and 6 bases had no gene match. Germline lookup yields CDR1 SGHRS and CDR2 YFSETQ. The CDR3 has 16 amino acids. CDR3 loop: CASSTTSGFSTDTQYF. CDR3 DNA sequence: TGCGCCAGCAGCACAACTAGCGGGTTTAGCACAGATACGCAGTATTTT. Full variable domain (missing parts from reference TRBV5-1 and TRBJ2-3): KAGVTQTPRYLIKTRGQQVTLSCSPISGHRSVSWYQQTPGQGLQFLFEYFSETQRNKGNFPGRFSGRQFSNSRSEMNVSTLELGDSALYLCASSTTSGFSTDTQYFGPGTRLTVL.

The chain carries TRBV27 and TRBJ1-2; D is undetermined. This CDR3 has 12 amino acids. The ends were cut back, 4 bases at V and 7 bases at J, with 10 bases in the middle. Germline CDR1 reads MNHEY; CDR2 reads SMNVEV (reference sequence). For the CDR3, the DNA is TGTGCCAGCAGTTCGCGAGGGATTGGCTACACCTTC. Its translation: CASSSRGIGYTF.

The rearrangement links TRBV7-9 to TRBJ2-5; 12 bases agree with TRBD2. The CDR3 contains 14 residues. Germline V CDR1 and CDR2: SEHNR, FQNEAQ (reference sequence). CDR3 region: CATRLAGEQETQYF. The CDR3 region has the DNA TGTGCGACACGACTAGCGGGGGAACAAGAGACCCAGTACTTC.